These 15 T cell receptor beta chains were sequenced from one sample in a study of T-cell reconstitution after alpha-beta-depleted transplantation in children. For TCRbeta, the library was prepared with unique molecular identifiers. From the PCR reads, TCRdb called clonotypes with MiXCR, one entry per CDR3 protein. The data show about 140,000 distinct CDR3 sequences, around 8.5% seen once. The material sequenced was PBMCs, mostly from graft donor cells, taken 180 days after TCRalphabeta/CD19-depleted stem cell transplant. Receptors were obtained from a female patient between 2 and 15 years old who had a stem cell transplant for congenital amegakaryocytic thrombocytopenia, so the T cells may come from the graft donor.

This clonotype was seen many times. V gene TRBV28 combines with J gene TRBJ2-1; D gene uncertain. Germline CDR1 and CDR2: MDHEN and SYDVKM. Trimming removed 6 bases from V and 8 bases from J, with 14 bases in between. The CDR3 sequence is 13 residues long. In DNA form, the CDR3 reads TGTGCCAGCAGAACACTCCTCAGCGATGAGCAGTTCTTC. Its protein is CASRTLLSDEQFF.

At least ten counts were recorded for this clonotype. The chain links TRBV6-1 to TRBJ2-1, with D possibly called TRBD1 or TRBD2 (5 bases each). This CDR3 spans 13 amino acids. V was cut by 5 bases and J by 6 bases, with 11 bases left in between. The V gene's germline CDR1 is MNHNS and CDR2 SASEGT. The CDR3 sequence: CASSQLDSNEQFF. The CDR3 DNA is TGTGCCAGCAGTCAACTAGACAGCAATGAGCAGTTCTTC.

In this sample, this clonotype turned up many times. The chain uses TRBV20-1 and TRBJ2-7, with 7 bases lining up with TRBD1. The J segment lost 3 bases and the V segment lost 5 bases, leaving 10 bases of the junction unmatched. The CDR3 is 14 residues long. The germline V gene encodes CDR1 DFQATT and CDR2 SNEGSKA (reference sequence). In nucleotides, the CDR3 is TGCAGTGCTCCACAGAATAACAGGGGCTACGAGCAGTACTTC. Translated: CSAPQNNRGYEQYF.

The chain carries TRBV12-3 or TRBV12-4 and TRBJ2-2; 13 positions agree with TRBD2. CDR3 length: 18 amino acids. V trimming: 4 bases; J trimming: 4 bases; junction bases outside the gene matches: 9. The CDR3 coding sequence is TGTGCCAGCAGTTCTCAGGGACTAGCGGGAAGAGTCACCGGGGAGCTGTTTTTT. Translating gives CASSSQGLAGRVTGELFF.

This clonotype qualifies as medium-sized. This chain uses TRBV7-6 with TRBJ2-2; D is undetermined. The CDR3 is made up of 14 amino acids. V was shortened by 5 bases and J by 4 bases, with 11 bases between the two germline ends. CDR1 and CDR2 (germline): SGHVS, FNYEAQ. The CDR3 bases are TGTGCCAGCAGCCCCTCCAGTGGCACCGGGGAGCTGTTTTTT. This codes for CASSPSSGTGELFF.

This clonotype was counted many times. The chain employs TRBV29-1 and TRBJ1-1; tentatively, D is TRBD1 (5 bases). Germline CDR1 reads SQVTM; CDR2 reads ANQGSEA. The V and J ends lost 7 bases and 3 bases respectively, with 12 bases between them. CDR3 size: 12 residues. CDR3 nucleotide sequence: TGCAGCGCCGGGGGGGGAGACACTGAAGCTTTCTTT. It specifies CSAGGGDTEAFF. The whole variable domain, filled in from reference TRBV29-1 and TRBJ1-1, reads SAVISQKPSRDICQRGTSLTIQCQVDSQVTMMFWYRQQPGQSLTLIATANQGSEATYESGFVIDKFPISRPNLTFSTLTVSNMSPEDSSIYLCSAGGGDTEAFFGQGTRLTVV.

The CDR3 region is CSARDRSTDTQYF. In nucleotides, the CDR3 is TGCAGTGCTAGAGACAGAAGCACAGATACGCAGTATTTT. The chain links TRBV20-1 to TRBJ2-3; D uncertain. CDR1 is DFQATT and CDR2 is SNEGSKA in the germline V gene (reference sequence). V was clipped by 0 bases and J by 0 bases, with 4 bases between them. The CDR3 runs to 13 residues.

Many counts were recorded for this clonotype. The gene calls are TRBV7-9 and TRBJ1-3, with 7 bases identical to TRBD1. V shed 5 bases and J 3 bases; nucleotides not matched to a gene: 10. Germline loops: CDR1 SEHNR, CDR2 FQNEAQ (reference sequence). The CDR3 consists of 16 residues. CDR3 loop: CASSTRQGSYGNTIYF. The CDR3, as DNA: TGTGCCAGCAGCACGAGACAGGGTTCTTATGGAAACACCATATATTTT.

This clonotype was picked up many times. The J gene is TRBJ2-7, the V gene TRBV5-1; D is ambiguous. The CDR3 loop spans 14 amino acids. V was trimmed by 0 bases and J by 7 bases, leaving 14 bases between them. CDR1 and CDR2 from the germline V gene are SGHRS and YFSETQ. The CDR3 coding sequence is TGCGCCAGCAGCTTGGAGCCCTCCACGAGTGAGCAGTACTTC. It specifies CASSLEPSTSEQYF.

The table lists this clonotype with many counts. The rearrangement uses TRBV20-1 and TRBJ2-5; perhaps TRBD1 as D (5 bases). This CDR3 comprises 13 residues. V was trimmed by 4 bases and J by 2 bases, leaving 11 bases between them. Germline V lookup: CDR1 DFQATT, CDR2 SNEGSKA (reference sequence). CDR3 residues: CSANQGPQETQYF. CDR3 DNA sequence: TGCAGTGCTAATCAGGGCCCACAAGAGACCCAGTACTTC.

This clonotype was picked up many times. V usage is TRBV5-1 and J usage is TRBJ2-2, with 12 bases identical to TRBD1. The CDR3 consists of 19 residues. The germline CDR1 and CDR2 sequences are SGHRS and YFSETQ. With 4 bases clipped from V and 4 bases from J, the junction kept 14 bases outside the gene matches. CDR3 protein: CASSPGTGGAELGTGELFF. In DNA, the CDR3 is TGCGCCAGCAGCCCCGGGACAGGGGGCGCCGAACTGGGCACCGGGGAGCTGTTTTTT. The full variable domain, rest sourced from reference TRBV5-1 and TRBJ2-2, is KAGVTQTPRYLIKTRGQQVTLSCSPISGHRSVSWYQQTPGQGLQFLFEYFSETQRNKGNFPGRFSGRQFSNSRSEMNVSTLELGDSALYLCASSPGTGGAELGTGELFFGEGSRLTVL.

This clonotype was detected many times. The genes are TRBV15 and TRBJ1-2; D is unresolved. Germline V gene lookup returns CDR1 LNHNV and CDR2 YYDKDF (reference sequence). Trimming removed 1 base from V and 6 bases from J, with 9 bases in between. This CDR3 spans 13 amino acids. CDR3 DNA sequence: TGTGCCACCAGCAGAGCTAGGGAGGATGGCTACACCTTC. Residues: CATSRAREDGYTF.

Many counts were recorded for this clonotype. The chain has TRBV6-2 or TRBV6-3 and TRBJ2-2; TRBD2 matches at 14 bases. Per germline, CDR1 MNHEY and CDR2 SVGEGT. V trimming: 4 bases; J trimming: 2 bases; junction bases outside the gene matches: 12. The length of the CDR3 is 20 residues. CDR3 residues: CASSSTMGLAGVPNTGELFF. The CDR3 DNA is TGTGCCAGCAGTTCCACCATGGGACTAGCGGGGGTCCCAAACACCGGGGAGCTGTTTTTT.

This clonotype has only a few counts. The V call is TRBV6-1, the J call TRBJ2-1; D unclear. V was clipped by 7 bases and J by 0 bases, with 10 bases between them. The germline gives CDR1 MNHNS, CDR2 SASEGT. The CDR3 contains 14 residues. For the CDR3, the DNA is TGTGCCAGCAAGGACCCTAGCTCCTACAATGAGCAGTTCTTC. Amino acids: CASKDPSSYNEQFF.

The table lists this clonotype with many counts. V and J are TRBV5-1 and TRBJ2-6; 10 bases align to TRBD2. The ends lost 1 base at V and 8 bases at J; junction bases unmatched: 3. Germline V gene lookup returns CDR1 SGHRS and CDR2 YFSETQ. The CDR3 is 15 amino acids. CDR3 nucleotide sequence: TGCGCCAGCAGCTTGTTTAGCGGGGGGTCCAACGTCCTGACTTTC. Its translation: CASSLFSGGSNVLTF.